What follows are 4 T cell receptor beta chains derived from one specimen sequenced in a study of blood T cell repertoires in COVID-19. The assay was immunoSEQ multiplex PCR, and TCRdb's table has in-frame clones only and misses some. The sample contains some 370,000 clones, around 92% of which appear only once. The sequenced sample was peripheral blood. These receptors were obtained from a man in his forties with acute or convalescent COVID-19.

V usage is TRBV10-3 and J usage is TRBJ2-7, with 11 bases identical to TRBD2. J lost 3 bases, V lost 2 bases, and 6 bases had no gene match. This CDR3 spans 16 amino acids. The germline CDR1 and CDR2 sequences are ENHRY and SYGVKD. The CDR3 nucleotides are TGTGCCATCAGTGAGAAAGCAACTAGCGGGAGCTACGAGCAGTACTTC. It translates to CAISEKATSGSYEQYF.

This clone was observed a handful of times. The rearrangement joins TRBV4-2 to TRBJ1-2; 10 bases line up with TRBD1. After removal of 4 bases from V and 1 base from J, the junction contained 6 bases not matched to a gene. The CDR3 contains 16 residues. Germline V gene lookup returns CDR1 LGHNA and CDR2 YNFKEQ. The DNA for the CDR3 is TGTGCCAGCAGCCTAGGACAGGGGGGATATAACTATGGCTACACCTTC. This encodes CASSLGQGGYNYGYTF.

This clone was recorded once. The chain joins TRBV28 to TRBJ2-1, with 7 positions matching TRBD2. CDR1 is MDHEN and CDR2 is SYDVKM in the germline V gene. The length of the CDR3 is 15 residues. V shed 6 bases, J shed 5 bases, and the junction held 10 bases outside the gene matches. CDR3 nucleotide sequence: TGTGCCAGCAGGCCTAGCGGAATCTTAAACAATGAGCAGTTCTTC. Translation gives CASRPSGILNNEQFF.

The chain employs TRBV2 and TRBJ1-3; a possible D gene is TRBD1 (6 bases). CDR3 size: 16 residues. Germline CDR1 SNHLY, CDR2 FYNNEI. V lost 4 bases to trimming and J lost 0 bases, with 13 bases between them. The CDR3 DNA sequence: TGTGCCAGCAGTGCTCCCGACAGGAACTCTGGAAACACCATATATTTT. It encodes CASSAPDRNSGNTIYF. Based on the CDR3 plus reference TRBV2 and TRBJ1-3, the full variable domain is EPEVTQTPSHQVTQMGQEVILRCVPISNHLYFYWYRQILGQKVEFLVSFYNNEISEKSEIFDDQFSVERPDGSNFTLKIRSTKLEDSAMYFCASSAPDRNSGNTIYFGEGSWLTVV.